This T cell receptor (beta chain) was documented in a study of OX40 agonist ivuxolimab in advanced cancers. Study context: Of the participants, around 43% had some prior anti-PD-1, anti-PD-L1 or anti-CTLA-4 therapy, which was allowed.

As regards this clone: Its antigen is currently unknown.

Study-level points and caveats: CD4+ and CD8+ blood T cells expanded clonally by week 6 at 0.1 to 3.0 mg/kg. CD8+ T cells averaged more expanded clones than CD4+. In the 0.1-3.0 mg/kg groups, partial responders showed among the lowest expansion.

V trimming: 4 bases; J trimming: 3 bases; junction bases outside the gene matches: 5. Looked up from germline, CDR1 is SGHRS and CDR2 is YFSETQ. The CDR3 contains 15 residues. Generated by immunoSEQ multiplex PCR, the TCRdb table keeps only in-frame clones and is missing some. This sample has more than 70,000 clones, with roughly 91% found just once. The input for sequencing was CD4+ or CD8+ T cells sorted from blood, taken in a trial of the OX40 agonist ivuxolimab. The origin of this receptor is an adult with an advanced solid tumor such as melanoma, head and neck, liver or kidney cancer. The J gene is TRBJ2-7, the V gene TRBV5-1; TRBD2 matches at 12 bases. CDR3 amino acids: CASSATSGSVYEQYF. Here the CDR3 DNA reads TGCGCCAGCAGCGCGACTAGCGGGAGTGTCTACGAGCAGTACTTC.